Listed below are T cell receptor beta chains from one sample, sequenced in a study of response to subunit inactivated influenza vaccine. MiXCR, applied by TCRdb to the RT-PCR reads, yields one record per CDR3 protein. The sample comprises 700,000 to 800,000 distinct CDR3 sequences, around a sixth of which are singletons, and approximately 10% rests with the top ten. Source: PBMCs from blood, taken less than 6 days after vaccination. These TCRs come from a man in his forties or fifties who received an inactivated influenza vaccine. Each CDR3 is given with its conserved first and last residue. A D gene is named only where the DNA matches it firmly. Clone size is shown for a subset of rows, as once, few, many or a class of expanded clone.

clone_size,d_call,j_call,v_call,cdr3_aa,cdr3_nt
-,TRBD1,TRBJ1-1,TRBV7-2,CASSARQGEAFF,TGTGCCAGCAGCGCCCGACAGGGCGAAGCTTTCTTT
few,-,TRBJ2-7,TRBV5-1,CASSFGPEGYEQYF,TGCGCCAGCAGCTTCGGGCCGGAGGGCTACGAGCAGTACTTC
few,-,TRBJ1-2,TRBV20-1,CSATQYGYTF,TGCAGTGCTACCCAGTATGGCTACACCTTC
-,-,TRBJ1-1,TRBV6-1,CASGENTEAFF,TGTGCCAGTGGTGAGAACACTGAAGCTTTCTTT
-,-,TRBJ1-6,TRBV4-1,CASSQDGSYNSPLHF,TGCGCCAGCAGCCAAGATGGTTCCTATAATTCACCCCTCCACTTT
few,TRBD2,TRBJ2-7,TRBV2,CASSTRTSAAYEQYF,TGTGCCAGCAGCACCCGGACTAGCGCCGCCTACGAGCAGTACTTC
few,-,TRBJ1-1,TRBV20-1,CSARDRVRVAAFF,TGCAGTGCTAGAGATCGGGTCAGGGTGGCAGCTTTCTTT
few,TRBD2,TRBJ2-7,TRBV25-1,CASSGTSSGRAYEQYF,TGTGCCAGCAGTGGGACTTCTAGCGGGAGGGCCTACGAGCAGTATTTC
many,TRBD2,TRBJ2-1,TRBV20-1,CSARDSGRGNEQFF,TGCAGTGCTAGGGATAGCGGGAGGGGGAATGAGCAGTTCTTC
many,-,TRBJ1-2,TRBV12-3/TRBV12-4,CASSLGTSYGYTF,TGTGCCAGCAGTTTAGGGACAAGCTATGGCTACACCTTC
many,-,TRBJ2-1,TRBV7-2,CASSLGGTGSILNEQFF,TGTGCCAGCAGCTTAGGGGGCACAGGGTCCATTTTAAATGAGCAGTTCTTC
many,TRBD2,TRBJ2-7,TRBV20-1,CSAVTSGISEQYF,TGCAGTGCTGTGACTAGCGGGATTAGCGAGCAGTACTTC
medium-sized,-,TRBJ1-2,TRBV10-2,CASSETTMQYGYTF,TGCGCCAGCAGTGAGACGACCATGCAATATGGCTACACCTTC
few,-,TRBJ2-7,TRBV10-3,CAISGVSGTKGGEQYF,TGTGCCATCAGTGGAGTCTCGGGGACAAAGGGAGGCGAGCAGTACTTC
few,-,TRBJ2-2,TRBV29-1,CSVKENTGELFF,TGCAGCGTTAAGGAGAACACCGGGGAGCTGTTTTTT
-,-,TRBJ2-2,TRBV27,CASSPKGITTGELFF,TGTGCCAGCAGTCCAAAGGGGATAACCACCGGGGAGCTGTTTTTT
many,TRBD2,TRBJ2-1,TRBV4-3,CASSQDMGTSGSVYEQFF,TGCGCCAGCAGCCAAGATATGGGGACTAGCGGGAGTGTCTATGAGCAGTTCTTC
many,TRBD2,TRBJ2-7,TRBV10-2,CASRAGTSGGAYEQYF,TGCGCCAGCAGAGCCGGGACTAGCGGGGGGGCCTACGAGCAGTACTTC
many,-,TRBJ1-1,TRBV5-5,CASSPRSTEAFF,TGTGCCAGCAGCCCGCGATCCACTGAAGCTTTCTTT
-,TRBD2,TRBJ2-7,TRBV7-6,CASSLGDYSYEQYF,TGTGCCAGCAGCCTTGGGGACTATTCATACGAGCAGTACTTC
-,TRBD2,TRBJ2-2,TRBV20-1,CSARASGGTGELFF,TGCAGTGCTAGGGCTAGCGGGGGTACCGGGGAGCTGTTTTTT
few,TRBD1,TRBJ1-1,TRBV5-1,CASSPDRVEVAFF,TGCGCCAGCAGCCCGGACAGGGTGGAGGTAGCTTTCTTT
-,-,TRBJ2-4,TRBV2,CASQASLAKNIQYF,TGTGCCAGCCAAGCGTCTCTAGCCAAAAACATTCAGTACTTC
few,-,TRBJ2-5,TRBV20-1,CSARPLAQETQYF,TGCAGTGCTAGACCGCTAGCGCAAGAGACCCAGTACTTC
few,TRBD1,TRBJ2-5,TRBV7-2,CASSPRDRLHRTQYF,TGTGCCAGCAGCCCAAGGGACAGGCTACACAGGACCCAGTACTTC
-,-,TRBJ2-3,TRBV6-1,CASGVNPTDTQYF,TGTGCCAGCGGGGTGAACCCCACAGATACGCAGTATTTT
-,-,TRBJ2-5,TRBV29-1,CSVRQSGGGTQYF,TGCAGCGTTCGACAGTCCGGAGGGGGGACCCAGTACTTC
few,TRBD2,TRBJ2-3,TRBV7-2,CASSYTSGGTDTQYF,TGTGCCAGCAGCTACACTAGCGGGGGCACAGATACGCAGTATTTT
-,-,TRBJ2-7,TRBV27,CASSWTAGSAYEQYF,TGTGCCAGCAGTTGGACGGCAGGGAGCGCCTACGAGCAGTACTTC
few,-,TRBJ2-1,TRBV7-2,CASSLELSYNEQFF,TGTGCCAGCAGCTTAGAGCTCTCCTACAATGAGCAGTTCTTC
-,-,TRBJ1-5,TRBV20-1,CSVPGHSNQPQPF,TGCAGTGTCCCGGGTCATAGCAATCAGCCCCAGCCTTTT
many,-,TRBJ2-1,TRBV29-1,CSVDVGSSVNEQFF,TGCAGCGTTGATGTCGGGAGCTCCGTTAATGAGCAGTTCTTC
-,TRBD2,TRBJ2-7,TRBV6-2/TRBV6-3,CASSGRGDYRPYEQYF,TGTGCCAGCAGTGGCCGAGGGGACTATCGACCCTACGAGCAGTACTTC
-,TRBD2,TRBJ2-5,TRBV5-1,CASSLTLAVPQETQYF,TGCGCCAGCAGCTTGACCCTAGCGGTACCCCAAGAGACCCAGTACTTC
-,TRBD2,TRBJ2-5,TRBV5-1,CASSLGTSGRYETQYF,TGCGCCAGCAGCTTGGGGACTAGCGGGAGATATGAGACCCAGTACTTC
-,-,TRBJ1-3,TRBV20-1,CSAIEQGLLSGNTIYF,TGCAGTGCTATAGAACAGGGACTGCTATCTGGAAACACCATATATTTT
many,-,TRBJ1-6,TRBV20-1,CSQRTPEVLSPLHF,TGCAGTCAAAGGACACCCGAGGTCCTATCACCCCTCCACTTT
many,TRBD1,TRBJ2-2,TRBV10-3,CAISEDRVGTGELFF,TGTGCCATCAGTGAGGACAGGGTTGGAACCGGGGAGCTGTTTTTT
-,-,TRBJ1-1,TRBV29-1,CSVEDTEAFF,TGCAGCGTTGAAGACACTGAAGCTTTCTTT
-,-,TRBJ2-6,TRBV5-1,CASSSNNRSSGANVLTF,TGCGCCAGCAGCTCTAACAACCGGAGCTCTGGGGCCAACGTCCTGACTTTC
-,TRBD2,TRBJ2-3,TRBV28,CASSQLASTDTQYF,TGTGCCAGCAGCCAACTAGCGAGCACAGATACGCAGTATTTT
-,TRBD2,TRBJ2-1,TRBV28,CASSESGGQSYNEQFF,TGTGCCAGCAGTGAGAGCGGGGGACAATCCTACAATGAGCAGTTCTTC
-,TRBD1,TRBJ2-2,TRBV6-2/TRBV6-3,CASSTLQGTGELFF,TGTGCCAGCAGTACGTTACAGGGGACGGGGGAGCTGTTTTTT
many,TRBD1,TRBJ2-1,TRBV11-1,CASSGPELQGAGSYNEQFF,TGTGCCAGCAGCGGACCGGAACTACAGGGGGCTGGGTCCTACAATGAGCAGTTCTTC
few,-,TRBJ2-1,TRBV9,CASSSNPSRKSYNEQFF,TGTGCCAGCAGCTCAAATCCTTCGAGGAAATCCTACAATGAGCAGTTCTTC
few,TRBD2,TRBJ2-1,TRBV29-1,CSVVRLAGSYNEQFF,TGCAGCGTTGTTCGGCTAGCGGGGTCCTACAATGAGCAGTTCTTC